This T cell receptor (beta chain) stems from a study of T-cell reconstitution after alpha-beta-depleted transplantation in children. J gave up 4 bases and V 5 bases, and 6 bases lay outside the gene matches. Germline assignment: CDR1 SEHNR and CDR2 FQNEAQ (reference sequence). The CDR3 loop spans 14 amino acids. The TCRbeta library incorporated unique molecular identifiers. TCRdb re-derived calls from the PCR reads in MiXCR, one entry per CDR3 protein. The profile shows approximately 630,000 distinct CDR3 sequences, around 13% of them singletons. This clonotype came up many times. Antigen: not known. Study findings and constraints: Fresh T-cell production supplied most of the T-cell counts and diversity seen one year after transplant. Several hundred expanded graft clones reportedly were the source of alpha-beta T cells about two months after transplant.

The sequence derives from a girl aged 2 to 9 with congenital amegakaryocytic thrombocytopenia, due to receive a stem cell transplant. The chain employs TRBV7-9 and TRBJ2-7; 9 nucleotides line up with TRBD1. The source was PBMCs, collected before TCRalphabeta/CD19-depleted stem cell transplant. The CDR3 sequence: CASSPGQGQYEQYF. The CDR3, as DNA: TGTGCCAGCAGCCCGGGACAGGGACAATACGAGCAGTACTTC.